The next 26 T cell receptor beta chains were all read from a single sample in a study of yellow fever vaccine responses in identical twins. TCRdb recomputed calls from the RT-PCR reads with MiXCR, one row per CDR3 protein. Of about 12,000 distinct CDR3 sequences in the sample, approximately 84% are singletons; the top ten hold 1.7%. Sequences were derived from T cells from blood (PBMCs), unsorted or a sorted subset (not recorded which), sampled before or after yellow fever vaccination (not recorded which). The origin of the receptors is a young woman who received the yellow fever vaccine.

This rearrangement joins TRBV18 to TRBJ2-7, with D unclear. Per germline, CDR1 KGHSH and CDR2 LQKENI. V was pared by 4 bases and J by 6 bases, with 16 bases between. The CDR3 length is 14 residues. This CDR3 is CASSRNLESGEQYF. In nucleotides, the CDR3 is TGTGCCAGCTCACGGAACCTAGAGTCTGGCGAGCAGTACTTC.

The chain links TRBV9 to TRBJ2-7; TRBD1 is a possible D gene (6 bases). Deletions cut 2 bases from V and 5 bases from J, with 14 bases between. From germline, CDR1 is SGDLS and CDR2 YYNGEE. CDR3 length: 14 residues. Written as DNA, the CDR3 is TGTGCCAGCAGCGTCCAAACAGGGTCCGACGAGCAGTACTTC. Its protein product is CASSVQTGSDEQYF.

The gene calls are TRBV10-1 and TRBJ1-1, with no clear D. The V gene lost 1 base and the J gene lost 2 bases, with 5 bases spanning the gap. CDR3 length: 13 amino acids. In germline, CDR1 is WNHNN, CDR2 SYGVQD (reference sequence). The DNA of the CDR3 is TGCGCCAGCAGTGAGTGGGGAAACACTGAAGCTTTCTTT. This translates into CASSEWGNTEAFF.

The chain combines TRBV20-1 with TRBJ2-7; D is uncertain. Looked up from germline, CDR1 is DFQATT and CDR2 is SNEGSKA (reference sequence). V gave up 5 bases and J gave up 2 bases, with 13 bases separating them. The CDR3 totals 13 residues. In DNA, the CDR3 is TGCAGTGCTCTCACGTATGGCACCTACGAGCAGTACTTC. Translation: CSALTYGTYEQYF.

This clonotype has just a few counts. This chain joins TRBV30 and TRBJ1-2, with 7 nucleotides matching TRBD1. The CDR3 runs 11 residues. Germline V gene data show CDR1 as GTSNPN and CDR2 as SVGIG (reference sequence). Trimming at V came to 5 bases and at J to 6 bases, leaving 3 bases not matched to a gene. The CDR3 DNA sequence: TGTGCCTGGGGACAGGTGGATGGCTACACCTTC. It codes for CAWGQVDGYTF.

The chain links TRBV29-1 to TRBJ2-7; the D is unclear. V lost 4 bases and J 4 bases, leaving 8 bases between the germline ends. From germline, CDR1 is SQVTM and CDR2 ANQGSEA. There are 11 residues in the CDR3. CDR3: CSVGSEYEQYF. The CDR3 region has the DNA TGCAGCGTTGGCTCGGAGTACGAGCAGTACTTC.

V and J are TRBV18 and TRBJ2-7, with D tentatively TRBD1 (5 bases). The germline gives CDR1 KGHSH, CDR2 LQKENI. The CDR3 totals 12 residues. V was shortened by 4 bases and J by 3 bases, with 7 bases between the two germline ends. CDR3 amino acids: CASSLQGYEQYF. CDR3 bases: TGTGCCAGCTCACTGCAGGGCTACGAGCAGTACTTC.

A word on this clonotype: Compared with germline, one end of the junction differs, possibly owing to a read error. The chain links TRBV10-3 to TRBJ2-1; D unclear. CDR3 length equals 16 residues. Germline V gene lookup returns CDR1 ENHRY and CDR2 SYGVKD. The CDR3 region has the DNA TGTGCCATCAGTGAACCTCCCTTAACCTCCCACAATGAGCAGTTCTTC. Encoded protein: CAISEPPLTSHNEQFF.

The V and J genes are TRBV12-3 or TRBV12-4 and TRBJ2-3; 8 positions match TRBD2. The CDR3 totals 16 residues. Trimming cost V 2 bases and J 6 bases; bases outside gene matches: 10. The CDR3 DNA is TGTGCCAGCAGTTTAAGGCAGGCGGGAGGCGGGGATACGCAGTATTTT. It codes for CASSLRQAGGGDTQYF.

The chain joins TRBV28 to TRBJ2-7; D gene uncertain. Trimming took 10 bases from V and 6 from J, leaving 16 bases between them. The CDR3 totals 12 residues. CDR1 and CDR2 from the germline V gene are MDHEN and SYDVKM. CDR3 residues: CATHSGVREQYF. The CDR3, as DNA: TGTGCCACACATTCGGGTGTTCGCGAGCAGTACTTC.

The V gene is TRBV11-2, the J gene TRBJ1-1; 10 bases fit TRBD1. V shed 1 base, J shed 4 bases, and the junction held 6 bases outside the gene matches. The CDR3 consists of 16 residues. From germline, CDR1 is SGHAT and CDR2 FQNNGV. The CDR3 coding sequence is TGTGCCAGCAGCTTAGGGGGACAGGGGTGGGTCACTGAAGCTTTCTTT. Its translation is CASSLGGQGWVTEAFF.

J is TRBJ2-7 and V is TRBV4-1; D is undetermined. The germline V gene encodes CDR1 MGHRA and CDR2 YSYEKL. V was trimmed by 3 bases and J by 4 bases, leaving 16 bases between them. CDR3 length equals 15 residues. The CDR3 is CASSQEPPGLYEQYF. Here the CDR3 DNA reads TGCGCCAGCAGCCAGGAACCCCCGGGCCTTTACGAGCAGTACTTC.

V is TRBV10-3 and J is TRBJ2-7, with D unresolved. V lost 3 bases, J lost 4 bases, and 4 bases lay in between. Germline V lookup: CDR1 ENHRY, CDR2 SYGVKD. The CDR3 contains 11 residues. The CDR3 sequence: CAISDQYEQYF. The CDR3 DNA is TGTGCCATCAGTGATCAATACGAGCAGTACTTC.

The CDR3 sequence is CASSQDVGGNYEQYF. The CDR3, as DNA: TGCGCCAGCAGCCAAGATGTTGGGGGTAACTACGAGCAGTACTTC. The chain joins TRBV4-3 to TRBJ2-7; D might be TRBD1 or TRBD2, each matching 5 bases. Per germline, CDR1 LGHNA and CDR2 YSLEER. This CDR3 is 15 amino acids long. The V end lost 0 bases, the J end lost 3 bases, and 12 bases lay between the germline ends.

The V and J genes are TRBV5-1 and TRBJ2-2; 7 positions match TRBD1. Trimming at V came to 4 bases and at J to 5 bases, leaving 17 bases not matched to a gene. Germline CDR1 SGHRS, CDR2 YFSETQ. The length of the CDR3 is 18 residues. In DNA form, the CDR3 reads TGCGCCAGCAGCCCCGGATCGCAGTATGCGACAGGGACCGGGGAGCTGTTTTTT. Its protein is CASSPGSQYATGTGELFF.

The rearrangement links TRBV7-2 to TRBJ1-1; D not certain. The CDR3 contains 12 residues. With 8 bases removed from V and 8 bases from J, the gap between germline ends came to 15 bases. The V gene's germline CDR1 is SGHTA and CDR2 FQGNSA. CDR3 in amino acids: CASQVFPSEAFF. The CDR3 coding sequence is TGTGCCAGCCAAGTTTTCCCGTCGGAAGCTTTCTTT.

The chain recombines TRBV11-3 with TRBJ2-3; D is unclear. Trimming cost V 5 bases and J 1 base, with 10 bases left between them. CDR1 SGHNT and CDR2 YENEEA come from the germline V gene. The CDR3 runs 14 residues. CDR3 amino acids: CASSPGAGTDTQYF. In DNA form, the CDR3 reads TGTGCCAGCAGCCCCGGTGCGGGCACAGATACGCAGTATTTT.

The chain recombines TRBV19 with TRBJ2-5; TRBD1 matches at 10 bases. CDR3 length: 15 amino acids. Germline-derived CDR1 and CDR2 are LNHDA and SQIVND (reference sequence). The junction had 9 bases not matched to a gene; V was cut back by 5 bases and J by 6 bases. DNA of the CDR3: TGTGCCAGTAGTTACTTCGGACAGGGGGGTCAGACCCAGTACTTC. Its protein product is CASSYFGQGGQTQYF.

This clonotype showed up just once. The chain is built from TRBV11-1 and TRBJ2-3; no firm D call. The CDR3 sequence is 13 residues long. The germline V gene encodes CDR1 SGHAT and CDR2 FQDESV (reference sequence). V was trimmed by 2 bases and J by 4 bases, leaving 7 bases between them. CDR3 nucleotide sequence: TGTGCCAGCAGCTTACAAAGCGCAGATACGCAGTATTTT. It yields the protein CASSLQSADTQYF.

This clonotype was detected only a few times. The V and J genes are TRBV5-1 and TRBJ2-1; either TRBD1 or TRBD2 may supply D (5 bases each). The germline CDR1 and CDR2 sequences are SGHRS and YFSETQ. The ends were cut back, 4 bases at V and 0 bases at J, with 11 bases in the middle. The CDR3 spans 15 residues. CDR3 in DNA: TGCGCCAGCAGCCGGGACGTTGTCTCCTACAATGAGCAGTTCTTC. Translating it yields CASSRDVVSYNEQFF.

This clonotype occurred once. The genes are TRBV29-1 and TRBJ1-1; no reliable D call. Germline V CDR1 and CDR2: SQVTM, ANQGSEA. This CDR3 spans 12 amino acids. Deletions cut 6 bases from V and 2 bases from J, with 10 bases between. The CDR3 region has the DNA TGCAGCGTGCTAATGGAAAACACTGAAGCTTTCTTT. Amino acid sequence: CSVLMENTEAFF.

The chain recombines TRBV19 with TRBJ2-1; a possible D gene is TRBD1 (5 bases). Between the trimmed V and J ends, which lost 6 bases and 8 bases, there was a span of 14 bases. The germline CDR1 and CDR2 sequences are LNHDA and SQIVND (reference sequence). The CDR3 has 13 residues. CDR3 loop: CASRVRGAHEQFF. DNA of the CDR3: TGTGCCAGTAGGGTAAGGGGCGCGCATGAGCAGTTCTTC.

The rearrangement joins TRBV20-1 to TRBJ2-3; 7 bases line up with TRBD2. In germline, CDR1 is DFQATT, CDR2 SNEGSKA (reference sequence). V was clipped by 2 bases and J by 0 bases; unmatched bases: 14. CDR3 length equals 18 residues. The CDR3 protein is CSARITLARLTSTDTQYF. For the CDR3, the DNA is TGCAGTGCTAGAATTACACTAGCGCGTCTCACTAGCACAGATACGCAGTATTTT.

J is TRBJ2-7 and V is TRBV18, with D possibly being TRBD1 (6 bases). Per germline, CDR1 KGHSH and CDR2 LQKENI. This CDR3 contains 15 residues. The ends were cut back, 3 bases at V and 4 bases at J, with 16 bases in the middle. Here the CDR3 DNA reads TGTGCCAGCTCACCCCAACCGGGACACCTTTACGAGCAGTACTTC. Residues: CASSPQPGHLYEQYF. Supplemented by reference TRBV18 and TRBJ2-7, the full variable domain reads NAGVMQNPRHLVRRRGQEARLRCSPMKGHSHVYWYRQLPEEGLKFMVYLQKENIIDESGMPKERFSAEFPKEGPSILRIQQVVRGDSAAYFCASSPQPGHLYEQYFGPGTRLTVT.

The chain uses TRBV7-2 and TRBJ2-7; a weak D match, TRBD2 (6 bases). The CDR3 runs to 14 residues. Trimming shortened V by 0 bases and J by 5 bases, and 11 bases separated the two germline ends. Looked up from germline, CDR1 is SGHTA and CDR2 is FQGNSA. The CDR3, as DNA: TGTGCCAGCAGCTTAGCGACTAGGTATGACGAGCAGTACTTC. Amino acids: CASSLATRYDEQYF.

This sequence joins TRBV27 and TRBJ2-7; 12 nucleotides align to TRBD1. The CDR3 runs 14 residues. Per germline, CDR1 MNHEY and CDR2 SMNVEV (reference sequence). The ends lost 1 base at V and 9 bases at J; junction bases unmatched: 4. The CDR3 sequence is CASSLLGTGGRQYF. CDR3 sequence (DNA): TGTGCCAGCAGTTTATTGGGGACAGGGGGCCGGCAGTACTTC.